The next 27 T cell receptor beta chains were all read from a single sample in a study of shared T cell receptors in the human thymus (dated by TCRdb to the early 2020s). Libraries were prepared through the immunoSEQ multiplex PCR assay. TCRdb stores this immuneACCESS table with in-frame sequences only. Part of the clones is absent; in the studies checked, under half of the shortfall reflects unresolved V genes, and no reason is known for the rest. The sample contains approximately 660,000 clones, around 89% of them found a single time. The ten most abundant clones make up 0.0095% to 0.012% of the sample. The sample was also linked to a second study, of human thymus T cells.

The sample taken for sequencing was thymocytes. The receptor set was obtained from a boy under three years old with a congenital heart defect. Donor details come from another sample of the same person, matched by shared clones.

The chain employs TRBV19 and TRBJ1-5; weak D call: TRBD1 (6 bases). This CDR3 has 16 amino acids. CDR1 and CDR2 (germline): LNHDA, SQIVND (reference sequence). V gave up 6 bases and J gave up 1 base, with 16 bases separating them. CDR3 nucleotide sequence: TGTGCCAGTAGCCCCGGTAGTGGACAGAGCAATCAGCCCCAGCATTTT. Protein sequence: CASSPGSGQSNQPQHF.

The chain uses TRBV30 and TRBJ2-5, with D unclear. Trimming cost V 4 bases and J 7 bases, with 10 bases left between them. Germline-derived CDR1 and CDR2 are GTSNPN and SVGIG (reference sequence). The CDR3 length is 11 residues. The CDR3 protein is CAWTICGTQYF. In DNA form, the CDR3 reads TGTGCCTGGACTATTTGCGGGACCCAGTACTTC.

V and J are TRBV29-1 and TRBJ2-7; 8 nucleotides line up with TRBD1. Germline loops: CDR1 SQVTM, CDR2 ANQGSEA. After removal of 6 bases from V and 0 bases from J, the junction contained 1 base not matched to a gene. This CDR3 has 12 amino acids. CDR3 loop: CSVQGASYEQYF. The CDR3 nucleotides are TGCAGCGTCCAGGGGGCCTCCTACGAGCAGTACTTC.

The rearrangement uses TRBV5-4 and TRBJ2-7; D is undetermined. The CDR3 is made up of 15 amino acids. Trimming removed 4 bases from V and 2 bases from J, with 16 bases in between. Germline CDR1 is SGHNT and CDR2 is YYREEE (reference sequence). CDR3: CASSLMQDWTYEQYF. In DNA, the CDR3 is TGTGCCAGCAGCCTAATGCAGGATTGGACCTACGAGCAGTACTTC.

This chain links TRBV5-1 with TRBJ2-1, with 10 bases that match TRBD2. Germline V gene lookup returns CDR1 SGHRS and CDR2 YFSETQ. CDR3 size: 17 residues. Germline trimming cut 1 base from V and 7 bases from J; bases unmatched to any gene: 11. CDR3 sequence reads: CASSLTKREGGGNEQFF. The CDR3, as DNA: TGCGCCAGCAGCTTGACGAAGCGGGAGGGCGGCGGAAATGAGCAGTTCTTC.

The chain joins TRBV7-9 to TRBJ1-3; D ambiguous. The V gene's germline CDR1 is SEHNR and CDR2 FQNEAQ (reference sequence). This CDR3 spans 16 amino acids. V lost 1 base, J lost 0 bases, and 10 bases lay in between. The CDR3 bases are TGTGCCAGCAGCTTAGATGGGGAGAGCTCTGGAAACACCATATATTTT. This codes for CASSLDGESSGNTIYF.

The chain links TRBV6-1 to TRBJ1-4, with D maybe TRBD1 (5 bases). Germline lookup yields CDR1 MNHNS and CDR2 SASEGT. CDR3 length equals 13 residues. Trimming pared 7 bases from V and 7 bases from J, leaving 13 bases between. The CDR3 loop reads CASKGQGSEKLFF. CDR3 in DNA: TGTGCCAGCAAAGGGCAGGGAAGTGAAAAACTGTTTTTT.

The gene calls are TRBV12-5 and TRBJ2-5; 7 bases agree with TRBD1. The DNA end lines up better with TRBJ2-7; the J call may be wrong. The CDR3 spans 14 residues. Germline CDR1 is LGHNT and CDR2 is FRNRAP. CDR3 nucleotides: TGTGCTAGTGGTTCTCCGGGACAGCGGTACGAGCAGTACTTC. It encodes CASGSPGQRYEQYF.

The chain uses TRBV28 and TRBJ2-7; 7 nucleotides line up with TRBD2. J lost 2 bases, V lost 7 bases, and 5 bases had no gene match. In germline, CDR1 is MDHEN, CDR2 SYDVKM. The CDR3 sequence is 13 residues long. The CDR3 sequence is CASNTGGPYEQYF. DNA for the CDR3: TGTGCCAGCAACACGGGGGGACCCTACGAGCAGTACTTC. Combining the CDR3 with reference TRBV28 and TRBJ2-7 gives the whole variable domain DVKVTQSSRYLVKRTGEKVFLECVQDMDHENMFWYRQDPGLGLRLIYFSYDVKMKEKGDIPEGYSVSREKKERFSLILESASTNQTSMYLCASNTGGPYEQYFGPGTRLTVT.

The genes are TRBV28 and TRBJ2-7; 7 bases align to TRBD2. Germline values: CDR1 MDHEN, CDR2 SYDVKM. There are 21 residues in the CDR3. The J segment lost 3 bases and the V segment lost 2 bases, leaving 25 bases of the junction unmatched. CDR3 in DNA: TGTGCCAGCAGTTTAACGTTGTCGAGAAGGCGGGAGTTCCCCCTTTTCTACGAGCAGTACTTC. This gives the protein CASSLTLSRRREFPLFYEQYF.

The chain links TRBV28 to TRBJ1-1, with D uncertain. Trimming pared 4 bases from V and 3 bases from J, leaving 12 bases between. This CDR3 is built from 14 residues. Germline CDR1 is MDHEN and CDR2 is SYDVKM. Here the CDR3 DNA reads TGTGCCAGCAGTTGGAGCGAAAGCTACACTGAAGCTTTCTTT. Translating it yields CASSWSESYTEAFF.

The rearrangement joins TRBV10-1 to TRBJ2-2; D unresolved. Germline lookup yields CDR1 WNHNN and CDR2 SYGVQD (reference sequence). There are 17 residues in the CDR3. The ends were cut back, 1 base at V and 3 bases at J, with 15 bases in the middle. The CDR3 DNA reads TGCGCCAGCAGTGAGTTCGAGTGGAGAGGAGACACCGGGGAGCTGTTTTTT. Its protein product is CASSEFEWRGDTGELFF.

In the case of this clone: Its ends do not fully match the called genes, so a read error is possible. DNA of the CDR3: TGCGCCAGCAGCCAAGATCAGGGGAAAACTGGAGCCAACGTCCTGACTTTC. This translates into CASSQDQGKTGANVLTF. V usage is TRBV4-3 and J usage is TRBJ2-6; D may be TRBD1 (6 bases). Germline loops: CDR1 LGHNA, CDR2 YSLEER. The CDR3 runs 17 residues.

The rearrangement links TRBV5-3 to TRBJ2-7, with 8 bases lining up with TRBD2. TRBV5-3 falls under the ORF class, with uncertain function. The CDR3 sequence is 14 residues long. The trim removed 0 bases at V and 4 bases at J, leaving 3 bases unmatched. CDR3 region: CARSLGSGRYEQYF. In DNA form, the CDR3 reads TGTGCCAGAAGCTTGGGCAGCGGGAGATACGAGCAGTACTTC.

The chain employs TRBV11-2 and TRBJ2-7; D gene uncertain. The CDR3 has 13 residues. Germline CDR1 and CDR2: SGHAT and FQNNGV. Trimming cost V 1 base and J 1 base, with 5 bases left between them. CDR3 DNA sequence: TGTGCCAGCAGCTTAGTGAGTTCCTACGAGCAGTACTTC. Translated, it gives CASSLVSSYEQYF.

The V gene is TRBV6-5, the J gene TRBJ2-7; the match to TRBD2 covers 8 bases. Per the germline V gene, CDR1 is MNHEY and CDR2 is SVGAGI. V gave up 6 bases and J gave up 5 bases; unmatched junction bases: 9. This CDR3 comprises 14 residues. In DNA, the CDR3 is TGTGCCAGCAGCACTTACGGGGGGGGCCACGAGCAGTACTTC. Its protein product is CASSTYGGGHEQYF.

The chain joins TRBV7-2 to TRBJ1-2; 7 nucleotides match TRBD1. Germline lookup yields CDR1 SGHTA and CDR2 FQGNSA. This CDR3 is built from 14 residues. Germline trimming cut 5 bases from V and 5 bases from J; bases unmatched to any gene: 8. The CDR3 protein is CASSSRDRLYGYTF. The DNA of the CDR3 is TGTGCCAGCAGCAGCCGGGACAGACTTTATGGCTACACCTTC.

The chain joins TRBV4-3 to TRBJ2-1, with TRBD2 identical over 7 bases. V was clipped by 8 bases and J by 5 bases; unmatched bases: 15. The length of the CDR3 is 16 residues. CDR1 is LGHNA and CDR2 is YSLEER in the germline V gene. Here the CDR3 DNA reads TGCGCCAGCGCCGATACAGCCGGGACTACCCACAATGAGCAGTTCTTC. It is translated as CASADTAGTTHNEQFF.

The chain carries TRBV4-2 and TRBJ2-1; 10 nucleotides line up with TRBD2. The CDR3 covers 18 residues. V lost 0 bases, J lost 9 bases, and 14 bases stayed unmatched. The germline V gene encodes CDR1 LGHNA and CDR2 YNFKEQ. The CDR3 DNA is TGTGCCAGCAGCCAAGAAGGGGCCGGCGGGCTAGCGGGAGCTGAGCAGTTCTTC. Translated: CASSQEGAGGLAGAEQFF.

This clone was found once. The chain is built from TRBV6-5 and TRBJ1-3; TRBD1 matches 7 bases. From germline, CDR1 is MNHEY and CDR2 SVGAGI. The CDR3 consists of 14 residues. J was trimmed by 5 bases and V by 6 bases; bases with no gene match: 7. The CDR3 is CASRGTDTRNTIYF. The CDR3 DNA follows: TGTGCCAGCAGGGGGACAGACACGAGAAACACCATATATTTT.

The chain links TRBV28 to TRBJ2-1; D is possibly TRBD1 (6 bases). Looked up from germline, CDR1 is MDHEN and CDR2 is SYDVKM. The CDR3 covers 15 residues. V gave up 5 bases and J gave up 0 bases, with 11 bases separating them. This CDR3 is CASSPTGSSYNEQFF. Here the CDR3 DNA reads TGTGCCAGCAGTCCGACAGGAAGCTCCTACAATGAGCAGTTCTTC.

CDR3 in amino acids: CASTRDRSTNYGYTF. CDR3 sequence (DNA): TGTGCCAGCACCCGGGACAGGAGTACGAACTATGGCTACACCTTC. This chain joins TRBV6-1 and TRBJ1-2; 8 bases match TRBD1. V lost 7 bases and J lost 2; bases outside the gene matches: 9. CDR1 is MNHNS, CDR2 SASEGT, per germline. The CDR3 consists of 15 residues.

The chain employs TRBV14 and TRBJ1-3; 8 positions agree with TRBD1. Germline V gives CDR1 SGHDN, CDR2 FVKESK. The CDR3 has 16 residues. V trimming: 0 bases; J trimming: 8 bases; junction bases outside the gene matches: 9. The CDR3 sequence is CASSQDIKDRADTIYF. DNA of the CDR3: TGTGCCAGCAGCCAAGATATAAAGGACAGGGCGGACACCATATATTTT.

The V gene is TRBV14, the J gene TRBJ2-7; perhaps TRBD1 as D (5 bases). The CDR3 is 15 residues long. Trimming took off 8 bases at V and 9 bases at J, with 26 bases between the two ends. Germline CDR1 is SGHDN and CDR2 is FVKESK. This CDR3 reads CASGAPGRNNSMQYF. The CDR3 DNA reads as TGTGCCAGCGGGGCCCCCGGCCGTAATAATTCAATGCAGTACTTC.

With regard to this clone: Different DNA sequences within this sample yield the same CDR3. The CDR3, as DNA: TGTGCCAGCAGTCAACTGGCGGGAGGCTACGAGCAGTACTTC. This encodes CASSQLAGGYEQYF. The chain uses TRBV7-6 and TRBJ2-7; 8 bases align to TRBD2. V lost 6 bases and J lost 3; bases outside the gene matches: 7. Germline V gene sequence: CDR1 SGHVS, CDR2 FNYEAQ. CDR3 size: 14 residues.

In nucleotides, the CDR3 is TGTGCCAGTAGTGGACAGGGCCGACCCCTACCGTATGGCTACACCTTC. It yields the protein CASSGQGRPLPYGYTF. V is TRBV19 and J is TRBJ1-2, with TRBD1 matching 8 bases. There are 16 residues in the CDR3. Germline CDR1 reads LNHDA; CDR2 reads SQIVND (reference sequence). The ends lost 5 bases at V and 5 bases at J; junction bases unmatched: 13.

The J gene is TRBJ2-7, the V gene TRBV29-1; the D is unclear. V dropped 6 bases and J dropped 2 bases, with 14 bases sitting between them. CDR3 length: 13 residues. Germline V gene sequence: CDR1 SQVTM, CDR2 ANQGSEA. The CDR3 region has the DNA TGCAGCGTGCAAGAACACCCCCCCTACGAGCAGTACTTC. This codes for CSVQEHPPYEQYF.